The 13 T cell receptor beta chains presented below share a single source sample, sequenced in a study of beta chain features in type 1 diabetes. These receptors have no known antigen. Study-wide results and caveats: Type 1 diabetes patients had TCRB CDR3s that were shorter (moderately but significantly so) in all four CD4+ subsets.

As every portion of the isolated RNA was reverse transcribed, the sequencing read expressed TCRB transcripts. Some clones are missing from TCRdb's copy, which holds only in-frame ones; the method was immunoSEQ multiplex PCR. This table has 160,000 or so clones, over 55% appearing once. Source material: naive CD4+ T cells from blood. These receptors originate from a man aged 25 to 40 with type 1 diabetes.

As concerns this clone: Other DNA sequences in this specimen translate into the identical CDR3. The chain recombines TRBV29-1 with TRBJ2-5; D is perhaps TRBD2 (6 bases). Germline-derived CDR1 and CDR2 are SQVTM and ANQGSEA. CDR3 length: 12 residues. With 7 bases removed from V and 3 bases from J, the gap between germline ends came to 12 bases. CDR3 sequence (DNA): TGCAGCGGTGGGACTGGAGAAGAGACCCAGTACTTC. This sequence encodes CSGGTGEETQYF.

The chain uses TRBV11-3 and TRBJ2-3; the D gene is possibly TRBD2 (6 bases). The germline V gene has CDR1 SGHNT and CDR2 YENEEA. V was clipped by 1 base and J by 5 bases, with 13 bases between them. This CDR3 spans 15 amino acids. CDR3 region: CASSLGGTGGDTQYF. The DNA for the CDR3 is TGTGCCAGCAGCTTAGGAGGGACTGGGGGAGATACGCAGTATTTT.

This clone was counted a few times. The V call is TRBV29-1, the J call TRBJ2-7; 9 bases fit TRBD1. With V trimmed by 4 bases and J by 6 bases, 7 bases remained unmatched. Germline CDR1 and CDR2: SQVTM and ANQGSEA. This CDR3 is built from 13 residues. CDR3 coding DNA: TGCAGCGTTGCAACCGGGACAGGGACCGAGCAGTACTTC. Translating gives CSVATGTGTEQYF.

This clone has more than one count but fewer than ten. This rearrangement joins TRBV30 to TRBJ2-1, with D unclear. The germline V gene encodes CDR1 GTSNPN and CDR2 SVGIG (reference sequence). The CDR3 sequence is 12 residues long. V lost 2 bases and J 4 bases, leaving 6 bases between the germline ends. The CDR3 loop reads CAWSTQYNEQFF. CDR3 nucleotides: TGTGCCTGGAGTACTCAGTACAATGAGCAGTTCTTC.

The rearrangement joins TRBV9 to TRBJ2-1; D perhaps matches TRBD2 (5 bases). Germline V gives CDR1 SGDLS, CDR2 YYNGEE. Trimming took 4 bases from V and 9 from J, leaving 20 bases between them. This CDR3 contains 15 residues. This chain's CDR3 is CASSLLGLATLEQFF. In DNA form, the CDR3 reads TGTGCCAGCAGCCTTTTAGGGCTAGCAACCCTTGAGCAGTTCTTC.

The chain uses TRBV29-1 and TRBJ2-2; 9 positions match TRBD1. Trimming removed 7 bases from V and 6 bases from J; junction bases left unmatched: 12. Germline assignment: CDR1 SQVTM and CDR2 ANQGSEA. This CDR3 has 15 amino acids. The CDR3 loop is CSAPGTGLEAGELFF. The CDR3 DNA reads TGCAGCGCACCAGGGACAGGGCTGGAGGCCGGGGAGCTGTTTTTT.

The CDR3 protein is CASSEEAVKSYEQYF. DNA of the CDR3: TGTGCCAGCAGTGAAGAGGCAGTGAAATCCTACGAGCAGTACTTC. The chain joins TRBV2 to TRBJ2-7, with unresolved D. Germline CDR1 and CDR2: SNHLY and FYNNEI. The V end lost 1 base, the J end lost 1 base, and 11 bases lay between the germline ends. This CDR3 comprises 15 residues. Combining the CDR3 with reference TRBV2 and TRBJ2-7 gives the whole variable domain EPEVTQTPSHQVTQMGQEVILRCVPISNHLYFYWYRQILGQKVEFLVSFYNNEISEKSEIFDDQFSVERPDGSNFTLKIRSTKLEDSAMYFCASSEEAVKSYEQYFGPGTRLTVT.

The chain combines TRBV7-2 with TRBJ2-3; 11 nucleotides match TRBD2. The CDR3 consists of 15 residues. Germline V CDR1 and CDR2: SGHTA, FQGNSA. The ends lost 7 bases at V and 3 bases at J; junction bases unmatched: 6. The CDR3 here is CASTILAGVTDTQYF. Written as DNA, the CDR3 is TGTGCCAGCACAATACTAGCGGGGGTAACAGATACGCAGTATTTT.

The table lists this clone with a few counts. This chain links TRBV30 with TRBJ1-1; TRBD1 is a possible D gene (5 bases). V dropped 2 bases and J dropped 6 bases, with 10 bases sitting between them. CDR1 is GTSNPN and CDR2 is SVGIG in the germline V gene (reference sequence). The CDR3 totals 12 residues. In DNA form, the CDR3 reads TGTGCCTGGAGTTGGGGGTCACCTGAAGCTTTCTTT. Protein sequence: CAWSWGSPEAFF.

This chain joins TRBV18 and TRBJ2-7; D gene unclear. Germline values: CDR1 KGHSH, CDR2 LQKENI. This CDR3 spans 15 amino acids. With 2 bases removed from V and 0 bases from J, the gap between germline ends came to 11 bases. The DNA of the CDR3 is TGTGCCAGCTCACCAGGAAGCGTCCTCTCCTACGAGCAGTACTTC. Encoded protein: CASSPGSVLSYEQYF.

The chain links TRBV19 to TRBJ2-7; no clear D. Germline-derived CDR1 and CDR2 are LNHDA and SQIVND (reference sequence). V lost 6 bases and J 3 bases, leaving 15 bases between the germline ends. The CDR3 is 14 residues long. The CDR3 DNA sequence: TGTGCCAGTAGCAAAGAGCCAAGATTCTACGAGCAGTACTTC. This gives the protein CASSKEPRFYEQYF.

This clone was counted a few times. The chain couples TRBV2 to TRBJ1-6, with 7 bases fitting TRBD1. The germline V gene encodes CDR1 SNHLY and CDR2 FYNNEI. With 4 bases clipped from V and 5 bases from J, the junction kept 5 bases outside the gene matches. CDR3 length: 15 residues. The CDR3 DNA is TGTGCCAGCAGTGCAGAGACAGGGAATAATTCACCCCTCCACTTT. It yields the protein CASSAETGNNSPLHF. Based on the CDR3 plus reference TRBV2 and TRBJ1-6, the full variable domain is EPEVTQTPSHQVTQMGQEVILRCVPISNHLYFYWYRQILGQKVEFLVSFYNNEISEKSEIFDDQFSVERPDGSNFTLKIRSTKLEDSAMYFCASSAETGNNSPLHFGNGTRLTVT.

This chain links TRBV9 with TRBJ2-6, with TRBD1 matching over 9 bases. The CDR3 spans 19 residues. Germline V lookup: CDR1 SGDLS, CDR2 YYNGEE. V lost 4 bases and J lost 0; bases outside the gene matches: 11. The CDR3 loop reads CASSPTPGQGFSGANVLTF. The DNA for the CDR3 is TGTGCCAGCAGCCCTACTCCGGGACAGGGCTTCTCTGGGGCCAACGTCCTGACTTTC. Drawing the rest from reference TRBV9 and TRBJ2-6, the complete variable domain is DSGVTQTPKHLITATGQRVTLRCSPRSGDLSVYWYQQSLDQGLQFLIQYYNGEERAKGNILERFSAQQFPDLHSELNLSSLELGDSALYFCASSPTPGQGFSGANVLTFGAGSRLTVL.